This T cell receptor beta chain stems from a study of cytomegalovirus exposure and HLA in healthy donors. Researchers ran the PCR with 60 Vbeta and 13 Jbeta primers. Here immunoSEQ multiplex PCR was the method, and the copy in TCRdb shows in-frame clones only, minus some. The table has 100,000 to 130,000 clones, 82% seen once; the top ten hold roughly 2.5%. The CDR3 runs to 15 residues. With 0 bases removed from V and 8 bases from J, the gap between germline ends came to 14 bases. The germline V gene encodes CDR1 SGHVS and CDR2 FNYEAQ. This clone was counted only a few times. The receptor comes from a man in his thirties or forties in good health and CMV-seropositive. Sequenced sample: PBMCs. The rearrangement links TRBV7-6 to TRBJ1-5; D is ambiguous. The CDR3 region is CASSLAPGFSEPQHF. CDR3 in DNA: TGTGCCAGCAGCTTAGCGCCGGGGTTCTCGGAGCCCCAGCATTTT.